One sample yielded the 3 T cell receptor beta chains listed below, sequenced in a study of metastatic and nonmetastatic thyroid tumors. All patients were untreated before thyroid surgery. MiXCR reprocessed the PCR reads for TCRdb. In the table there are around 20,000 clones, over 20% of which are singletons. The sequencing input was adjacent normal tissue. Every receptor here comes from a female donor with papillary thyroid cancer or a benign thyroid nodule (not recorded which). Some clones in this sample may be carry-over from other donors' samples.

The rearrangement links TRBV30 to TRBJ1-3; 7 bases match TRBD1. V was clipped by 4 bases and J by 0 bases; unmatched bases: 3. CDR3 length: 14 amino acids. Germline CDR1 GTSNPN, CDR2 SVGIG (reference sequence). DNA for the CDR3: TGTGCCTGGACCAGGGACAGCTCTGGAAACACCATATATTTT. It specifies CAWTRDSSGNTIYF.

This clone came up many times. The V and J genes are TRBV25-1 and TRBJ2-5; D is ambiguous. Trimming cost V 4 bases and J 2 bases, with 8 bases left between them. The CDR3 is 13 residues long. CDR1 is MGHDK and CDR2 is SYGVNS in the germline V gene. This CDR3 reads CASSVGVQETQYF. For the CDR3, the DNA is TGTGCCAGCAGTGTAGGCGTTCAAGAGACCCAGTACTTC.

The V gene is TRBV20-1, the J gene TRBJ2-7; D tentatively reads TRBD1 or TRBD2 (5 bases each). V lost 6 bases and J lost 5, with 11 bases in between. CDR1 and CDR2 from the germline V gene are DFQATT and SNEGSKA (reference sequence). The CDR3 covers 11 residues. CDR3: CSARSGHEQYF. The CDR3 DNA reads as TGCAGTGCCAGGTCGGGGCACGAGCAGTACTTC.